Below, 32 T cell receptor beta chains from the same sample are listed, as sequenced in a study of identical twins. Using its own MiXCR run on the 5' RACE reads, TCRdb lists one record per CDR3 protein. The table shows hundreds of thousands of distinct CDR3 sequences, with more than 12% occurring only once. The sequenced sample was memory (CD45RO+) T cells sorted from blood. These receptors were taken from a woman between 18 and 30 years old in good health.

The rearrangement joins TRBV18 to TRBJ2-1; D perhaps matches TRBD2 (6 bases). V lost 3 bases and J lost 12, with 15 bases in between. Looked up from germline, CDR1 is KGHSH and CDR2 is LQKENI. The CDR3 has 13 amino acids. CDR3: CASSPGTVTAQFF. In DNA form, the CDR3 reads TGTGCCAGCTCACCGGGGACTGTCACGGCGCAGTTCTTC.

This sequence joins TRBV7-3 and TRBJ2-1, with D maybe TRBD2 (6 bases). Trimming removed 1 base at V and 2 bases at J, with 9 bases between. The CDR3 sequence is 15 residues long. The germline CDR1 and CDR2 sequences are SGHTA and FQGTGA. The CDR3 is CASSLRRETYNEQFF. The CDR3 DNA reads TGTGCCAGCAGCTTAAGGAGGGAGACCTACAATGAGCAGTTCTTC.

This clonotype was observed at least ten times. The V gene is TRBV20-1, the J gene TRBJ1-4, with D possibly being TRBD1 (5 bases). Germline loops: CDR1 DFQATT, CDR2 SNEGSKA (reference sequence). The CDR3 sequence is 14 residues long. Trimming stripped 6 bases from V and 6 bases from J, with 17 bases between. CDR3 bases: TGCAGTGCCCGGGACGCGAGGAAGGATGAAAAACTGTTTTTT. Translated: CSARDARKDEKLFF.

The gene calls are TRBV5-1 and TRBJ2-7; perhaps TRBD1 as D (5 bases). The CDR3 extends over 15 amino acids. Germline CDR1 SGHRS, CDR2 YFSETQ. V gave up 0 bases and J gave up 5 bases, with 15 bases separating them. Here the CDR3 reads CASSLAVAGPHEQYF. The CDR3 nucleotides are TGCGCCAGCAGCTTGGCCGTCGCAGGGCCCCACGAGCAGTACTTC.

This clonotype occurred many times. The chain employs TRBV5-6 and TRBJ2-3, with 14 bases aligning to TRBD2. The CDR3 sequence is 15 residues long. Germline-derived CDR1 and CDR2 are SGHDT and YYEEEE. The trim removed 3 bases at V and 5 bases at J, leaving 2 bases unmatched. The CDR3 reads CASSSGLAGGDTQYF. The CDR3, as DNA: TGTGCCAGCAGCTCCGGACTAGCGGGAGGAGATACGCAGTATTTT. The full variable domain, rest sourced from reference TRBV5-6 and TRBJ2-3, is DAGVTQSPTHLIKTRGQQVTLRCSPKSGHDTVSWYQQALGQGPQFIFQYYEEEERQRGNFPDRFSGHQFPNYSSELNVNALLLGDSALYLCASSSGLAGGDTQYFGPGTRLTVL.

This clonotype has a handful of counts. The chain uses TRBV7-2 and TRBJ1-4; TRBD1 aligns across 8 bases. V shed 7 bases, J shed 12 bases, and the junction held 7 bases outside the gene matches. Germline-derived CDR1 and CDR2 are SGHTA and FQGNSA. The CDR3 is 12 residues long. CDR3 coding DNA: TGTGCCAGCAACCATAACAGGGGGGAACTGTTTTTT. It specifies CASNHNRGELFF.

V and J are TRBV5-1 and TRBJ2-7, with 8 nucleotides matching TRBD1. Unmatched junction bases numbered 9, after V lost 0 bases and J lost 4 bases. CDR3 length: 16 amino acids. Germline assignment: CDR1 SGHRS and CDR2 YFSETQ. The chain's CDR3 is CASSLGIGQGGYEQYF. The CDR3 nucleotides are TGCGCCAGCAGCTTGGGTATCGGACAGGGTGGGTACGAGCAGTACTTC.

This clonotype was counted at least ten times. In DNA, the CDR3 is TGTGCCAGCAGCTTAGGCGGCTTAACTACCGAGCAGTACTTC. Translated: CASSLGGLTTEQYF. The V gene is TRBV5-4, the J gene TRBJ2-7; no reliable D call. The CDR3 consists of 14 residues. V lost 2 bases to trimming and J lost 6 bases, with 15 bases between them. From germline, CDR1 is SGHNT and CDR2 YYREEE (reference sequence).

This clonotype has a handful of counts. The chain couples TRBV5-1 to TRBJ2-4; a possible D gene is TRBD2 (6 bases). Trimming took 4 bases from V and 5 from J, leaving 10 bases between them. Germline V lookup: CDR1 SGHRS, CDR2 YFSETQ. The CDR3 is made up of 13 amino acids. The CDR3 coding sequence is TGCGCCAGCAGCGGAAAGCGGGAAAACATTCAGTACTTC. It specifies CASSGKRENIQYF.

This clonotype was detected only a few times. CDR3 DNA: TGTGCCAGCAGCTTAGGACTTAGGGATTCTAACAATGAGCAGTTCTTC. It encodes CASSLGLRDSNNEQFF. The V call is TRBV7-8, the J call TRBJ2-1; D gene unclear. CDR3 size: 16 residues. Trimming took 1 base from V and 5 from J, leaving 15 bases between them. Germline V gives CDR1 SGHVS, CDR2 FQNEAQ.

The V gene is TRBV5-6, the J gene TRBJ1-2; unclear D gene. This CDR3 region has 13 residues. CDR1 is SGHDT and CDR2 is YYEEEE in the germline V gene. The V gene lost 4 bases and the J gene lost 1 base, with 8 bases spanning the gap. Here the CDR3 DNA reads TGTGCCAGCAGCCGTGGAGTTAACTATGGCTACACCTTC. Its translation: CASSRGVNYGYTF.

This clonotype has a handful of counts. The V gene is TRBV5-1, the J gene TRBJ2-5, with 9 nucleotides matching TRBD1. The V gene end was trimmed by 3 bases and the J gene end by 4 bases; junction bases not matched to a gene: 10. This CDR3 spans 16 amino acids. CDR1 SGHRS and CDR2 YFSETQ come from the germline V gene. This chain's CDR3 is CASSSTGQGQGETQYF. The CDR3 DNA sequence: TGCGCCAGCAGCTCGACGGGACAGGGCCAGGGAGAGACCCAGTACTTC.

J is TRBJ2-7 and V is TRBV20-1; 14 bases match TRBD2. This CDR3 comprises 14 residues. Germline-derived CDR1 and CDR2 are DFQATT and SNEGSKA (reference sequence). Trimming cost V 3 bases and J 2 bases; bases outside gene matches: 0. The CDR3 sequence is CSARGLAGAYEQYF. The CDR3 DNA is TGCAGTGCTAGGGGACTAGCGGGAGCCTACGAGCAGTACTTC.

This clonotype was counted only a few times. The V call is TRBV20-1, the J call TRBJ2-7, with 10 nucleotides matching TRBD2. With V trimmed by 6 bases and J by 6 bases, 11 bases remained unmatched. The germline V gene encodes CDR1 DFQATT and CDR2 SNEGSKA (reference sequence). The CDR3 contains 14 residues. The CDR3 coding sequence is TGCAGTGCCATTTGGGCTAGCGGGAGTACCGAGCAGTACTTC. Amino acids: CSAIWASGSTEQYF.

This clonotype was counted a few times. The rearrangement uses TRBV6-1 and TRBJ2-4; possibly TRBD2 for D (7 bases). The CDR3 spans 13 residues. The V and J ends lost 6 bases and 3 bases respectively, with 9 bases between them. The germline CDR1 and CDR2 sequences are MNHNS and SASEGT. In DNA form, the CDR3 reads TGTGCCAGCAGAAGGGGGGGCAAAAACATTCAGTACTTC. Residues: CASRRGGKNIQYF.

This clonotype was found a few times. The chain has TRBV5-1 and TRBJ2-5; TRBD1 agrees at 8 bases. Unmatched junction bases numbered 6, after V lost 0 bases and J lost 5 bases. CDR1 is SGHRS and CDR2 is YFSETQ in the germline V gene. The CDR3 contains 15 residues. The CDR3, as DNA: TGCGCCAGCAGCTTGGGTGACAGGGGTGCGGAGACCCAGTACTTC. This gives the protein CASSLGDRGAETQYF.

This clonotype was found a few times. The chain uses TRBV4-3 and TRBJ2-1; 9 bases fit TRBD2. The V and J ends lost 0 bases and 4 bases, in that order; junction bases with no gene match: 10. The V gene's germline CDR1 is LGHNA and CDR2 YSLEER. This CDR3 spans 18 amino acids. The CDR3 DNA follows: TGCGCCAGCAGCCAAGAATTCGACGGCGGGGGGGGTTACAATGAGCAGTTCTTC. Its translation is CASSQEFDGGGGYNEQFF.

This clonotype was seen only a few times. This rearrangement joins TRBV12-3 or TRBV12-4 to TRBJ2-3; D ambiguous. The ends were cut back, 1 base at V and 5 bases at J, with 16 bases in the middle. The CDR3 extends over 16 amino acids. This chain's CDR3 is CASSLGLNPGVDTQYF. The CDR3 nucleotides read TGTGCCAGCAGTTTAGGACTGAATCCCGGTGTAGATACGCAGTATTTT.

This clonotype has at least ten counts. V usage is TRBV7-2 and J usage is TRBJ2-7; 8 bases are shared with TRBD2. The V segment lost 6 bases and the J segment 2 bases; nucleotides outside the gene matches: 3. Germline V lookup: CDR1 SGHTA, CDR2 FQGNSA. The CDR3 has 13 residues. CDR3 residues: CASRMTSAYEQYF. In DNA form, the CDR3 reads TGTGCCAGCAGGATGACTAGCGCCTACGAGCAGTACTTC.

This CDR3 reads CAIGAGGTDTQYF. Written as DNA, the CDR3 is TGTGCCATCGGTGCGGGGGGCACAGATACGCAGTATTTT. The chain employs TRBV10-3 and TRBJ2-3, with 7 bases that match TRBD2. V was pared by 8 bases and J by 1 base, with 3 bases of the junction left unmatched. CDR1 and CDR2 (germline): ENHRY, SYGVKD. The CDR3 is made up of 13 amino acids.

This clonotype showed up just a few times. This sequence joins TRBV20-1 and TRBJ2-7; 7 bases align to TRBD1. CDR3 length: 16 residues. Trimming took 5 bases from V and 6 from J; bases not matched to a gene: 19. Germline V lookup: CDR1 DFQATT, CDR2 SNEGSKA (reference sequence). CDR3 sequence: CSAPRGRTGSSGEQYF. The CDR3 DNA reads TGCAGTGCTCCCCGGGGTAGGACAGGCTCCTCAGGCGAGCAGTACTTC.

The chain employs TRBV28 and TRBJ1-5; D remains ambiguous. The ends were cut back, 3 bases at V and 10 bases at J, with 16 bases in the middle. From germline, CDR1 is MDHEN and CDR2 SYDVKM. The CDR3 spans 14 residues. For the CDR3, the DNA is TGTGCCAGCAGTTTTCCCGGCGGCATGGGTCCCCAGCATTTT. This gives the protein CASSFPGGMGPQHF.

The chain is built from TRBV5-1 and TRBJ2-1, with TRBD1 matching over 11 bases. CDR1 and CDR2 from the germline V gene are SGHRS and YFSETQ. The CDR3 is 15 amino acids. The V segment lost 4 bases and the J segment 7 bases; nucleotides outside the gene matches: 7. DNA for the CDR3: TGCGCCAGCAGCGTAGGACAGGGGGCGACGAATGAGCAGTTCTTC. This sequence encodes CASSVGQGATNEQFF. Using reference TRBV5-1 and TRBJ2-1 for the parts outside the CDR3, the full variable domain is KAGVTQTPRYLIKTRGQQVTLSCSPISGHRSVSWYQQTPGQGLQFLFEYFSETQRNKGNFPGRFSGRQFSNSRSEMNVSTLELGDSALYLCASSVGQGATNEQFFGPGTRLTVL.

The CDR3 spells CSARDLRVPSSYEQYF. Here the CDR3 DNA reads TGCAGTGCTAGAGATTTACGGGTTCCTAGCTCCTACGAGCAGTACTTC. The chain employs TRBV20-1 and TRBJ2-7; D gene unclear. Germline values: CDR1 DFQATT, CDR2 SNEGSKA (reference sequence). V lost 0 bases and J lost 0, with 15 bases in between. The CDR3 sequence is 16 residues long.

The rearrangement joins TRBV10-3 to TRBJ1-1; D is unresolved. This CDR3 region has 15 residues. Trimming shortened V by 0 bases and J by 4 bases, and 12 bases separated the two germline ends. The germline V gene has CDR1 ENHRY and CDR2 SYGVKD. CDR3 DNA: TGTGCCATCAGTGAGTCCAATTCAAGGGTCACTGAAGCTTTCTTT. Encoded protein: CAISESNSRVTEAFF.

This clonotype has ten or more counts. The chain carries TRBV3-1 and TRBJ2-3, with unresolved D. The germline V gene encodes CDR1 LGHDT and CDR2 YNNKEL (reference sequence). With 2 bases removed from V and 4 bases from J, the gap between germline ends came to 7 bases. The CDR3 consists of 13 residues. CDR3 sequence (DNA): TGTGCCAGCAGCCAAAATGGGCCAGATACGCAGTATTTT. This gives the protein CASSQNGPDTQYF.

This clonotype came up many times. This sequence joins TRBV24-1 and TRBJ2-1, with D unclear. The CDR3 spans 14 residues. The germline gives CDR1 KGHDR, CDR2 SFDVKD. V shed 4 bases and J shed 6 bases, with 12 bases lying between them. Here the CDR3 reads CATSEGTPGNEQFF. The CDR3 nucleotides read TGTGCCACCAGTGAGGGCACACCGGGCAATGAGCAGTTCTTC.

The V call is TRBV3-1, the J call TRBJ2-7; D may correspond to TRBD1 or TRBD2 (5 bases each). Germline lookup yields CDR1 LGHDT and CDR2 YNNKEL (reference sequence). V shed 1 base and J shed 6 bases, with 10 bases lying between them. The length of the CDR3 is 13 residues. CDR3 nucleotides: TGTGCCAGCAGCCAAGGTCGGGGCGTCGAGCAGTACTTC. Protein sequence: CASSQGRGVEQYF.

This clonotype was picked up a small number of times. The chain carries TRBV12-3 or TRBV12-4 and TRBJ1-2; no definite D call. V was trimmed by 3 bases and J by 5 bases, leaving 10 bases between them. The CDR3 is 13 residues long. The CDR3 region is CASSFPEVYGYTF. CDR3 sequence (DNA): TGTGCCAGCAGTTTTCCGGAGGTTTATGGCTACACCTTC.

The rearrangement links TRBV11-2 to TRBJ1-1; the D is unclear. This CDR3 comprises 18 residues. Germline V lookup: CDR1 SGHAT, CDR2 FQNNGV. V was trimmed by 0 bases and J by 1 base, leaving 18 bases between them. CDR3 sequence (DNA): TGTGCCAGCAGCTTAGATGGTATGTTGGTAACGACGAACACTGAAGCTTTCTTT. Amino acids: CASSLDGMLVTTNTEAFF. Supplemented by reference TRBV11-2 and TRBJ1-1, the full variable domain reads EAGVAQSPRYKIIEKRQSVAFWCNPISGHATLYWYQQILGQGPKLLIQFQNNGVVDDSQLPKDRFSAERLKGVDSTLKIQPAKLEDSAVYLCASSLDGMLVTTNTEAFFGQGTRLTVV.

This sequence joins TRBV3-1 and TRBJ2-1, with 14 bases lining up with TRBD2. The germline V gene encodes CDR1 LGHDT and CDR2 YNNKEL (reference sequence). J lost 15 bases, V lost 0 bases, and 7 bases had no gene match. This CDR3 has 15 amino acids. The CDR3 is CASSQEGTSGSRLFF. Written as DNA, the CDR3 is TGTGCCAGCAGCCAAGAAGGGACTAGCGGGAGTCGCCTGTTCTTC.

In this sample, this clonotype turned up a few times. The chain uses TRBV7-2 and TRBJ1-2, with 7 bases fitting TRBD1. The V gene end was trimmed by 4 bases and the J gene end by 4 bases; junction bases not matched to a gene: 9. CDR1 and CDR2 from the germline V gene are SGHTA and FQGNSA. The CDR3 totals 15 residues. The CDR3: CASSSATGQVYGYTF. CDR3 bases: TGTGCCAGCAGCTCTGCGACAGGGCAGGTCTATGGCTACACCTTC.